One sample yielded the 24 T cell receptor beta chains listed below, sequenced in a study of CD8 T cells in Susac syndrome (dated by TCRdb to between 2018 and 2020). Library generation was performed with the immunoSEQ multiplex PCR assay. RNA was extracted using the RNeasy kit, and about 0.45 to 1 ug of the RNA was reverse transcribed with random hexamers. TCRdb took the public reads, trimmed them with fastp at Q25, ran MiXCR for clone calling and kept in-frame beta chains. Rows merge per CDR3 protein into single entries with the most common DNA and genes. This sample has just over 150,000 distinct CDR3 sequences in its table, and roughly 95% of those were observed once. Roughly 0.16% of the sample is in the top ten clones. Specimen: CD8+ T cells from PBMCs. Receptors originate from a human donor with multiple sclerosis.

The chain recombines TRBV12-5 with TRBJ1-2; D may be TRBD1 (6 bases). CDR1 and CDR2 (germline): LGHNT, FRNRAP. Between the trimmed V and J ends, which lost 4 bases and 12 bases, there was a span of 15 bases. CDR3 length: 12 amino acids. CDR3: CASGSPEGEDTF. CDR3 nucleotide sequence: TGTGCTAGTGGTTCCCCCGAGGGGGAAGACACCTTC. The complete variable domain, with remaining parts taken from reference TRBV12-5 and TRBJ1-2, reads DARVTQTPRHKVTEMGQEVTMRCQPILGHNTVFWYRQTMMQGLELLAYFRNRAPLDDSGMPKDRFSAEMPDATLATLKIQPSEPRDSAVYFCASGSPEGEDTFGSGTRLTVV.

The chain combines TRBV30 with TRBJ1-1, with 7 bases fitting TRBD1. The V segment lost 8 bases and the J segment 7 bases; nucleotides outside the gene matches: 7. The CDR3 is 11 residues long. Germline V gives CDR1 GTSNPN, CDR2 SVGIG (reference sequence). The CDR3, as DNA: TGTGCCGGGGGACAGATTATTGAAGCTTTCTTT. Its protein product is CAGGQIIEAFF.

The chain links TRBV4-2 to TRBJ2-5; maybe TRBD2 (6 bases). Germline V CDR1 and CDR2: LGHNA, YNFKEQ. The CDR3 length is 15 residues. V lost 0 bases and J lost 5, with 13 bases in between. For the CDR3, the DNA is TGTGCCAGCAGCCAAGAATGGCGGGGTGAGGAGACCCAGTACTTC. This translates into CASSQEWRGEETQYF.

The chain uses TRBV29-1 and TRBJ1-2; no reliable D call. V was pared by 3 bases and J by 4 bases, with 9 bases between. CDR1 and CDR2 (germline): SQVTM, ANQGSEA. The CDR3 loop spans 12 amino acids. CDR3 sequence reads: CSVEGGSYGYTF. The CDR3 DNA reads TGCAGCGTTGAGGGCGGATCCTATGGCTACACCTTC.

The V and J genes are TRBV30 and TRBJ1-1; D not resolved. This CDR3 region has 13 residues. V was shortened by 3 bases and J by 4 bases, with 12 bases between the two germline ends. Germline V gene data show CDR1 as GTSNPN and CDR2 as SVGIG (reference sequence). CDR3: CAWRVRSSTEAFF. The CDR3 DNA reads TGTGCCTGGAGGGTACGCTCTAGCACTGAAGCTTTCTTT.

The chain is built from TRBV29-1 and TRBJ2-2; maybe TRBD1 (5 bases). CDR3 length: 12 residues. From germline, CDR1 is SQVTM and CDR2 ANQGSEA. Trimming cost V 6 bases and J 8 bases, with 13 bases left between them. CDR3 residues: CSVVNWTGELFF. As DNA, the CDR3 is TGCAGCGTGGTAAACTGGACAGGGGAGCTGTTTTTT.

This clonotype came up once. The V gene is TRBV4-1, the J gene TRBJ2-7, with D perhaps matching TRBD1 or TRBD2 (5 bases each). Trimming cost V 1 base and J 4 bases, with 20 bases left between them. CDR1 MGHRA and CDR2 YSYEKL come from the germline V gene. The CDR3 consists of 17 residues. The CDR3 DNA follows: TGCGCCAGCAGCCAAGTACCCCGGGACCTGGTCGGTTACGAGCAGTACTTC. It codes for CASSQVPRDLVGYEQYF.

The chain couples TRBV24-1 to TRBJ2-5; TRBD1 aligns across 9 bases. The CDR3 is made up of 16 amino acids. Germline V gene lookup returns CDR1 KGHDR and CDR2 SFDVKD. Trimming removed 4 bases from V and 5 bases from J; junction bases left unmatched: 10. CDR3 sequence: CATSDRTGGAGETQYF. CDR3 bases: TGTGCCACCAGTGACCGTACAGGGGGCGCAGGGGAGACCCAGTACTTC.

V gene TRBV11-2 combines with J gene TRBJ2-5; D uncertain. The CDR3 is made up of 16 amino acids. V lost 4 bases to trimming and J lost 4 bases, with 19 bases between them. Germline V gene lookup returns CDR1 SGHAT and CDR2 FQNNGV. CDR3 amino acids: CASSSPSREAVETQYF. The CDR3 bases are TGTGCCAGCAGCTCTCCCTCTCGTGAGGCGGTAGAGACCCAGTACTTC. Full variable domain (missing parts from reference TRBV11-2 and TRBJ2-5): EAGVAQSPRYKIIEKRQSVAFWCNPISGHATLYWYQQILGQGPKLLIQFQNNGVVDDSQLPKDRFSAERLKGVDSTLKIQPAKLEDSAVYLCASSSPSREAVETQYFGPGTRLLVL.

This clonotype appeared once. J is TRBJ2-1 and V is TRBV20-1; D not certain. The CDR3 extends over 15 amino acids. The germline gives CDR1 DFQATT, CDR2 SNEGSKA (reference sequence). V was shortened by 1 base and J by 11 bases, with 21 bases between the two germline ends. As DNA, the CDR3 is TGCAGTGCTAGAGTCTCCACTCAAGGAGTGAGACAGCAGTTCTTC. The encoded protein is CSARVSTQGVRQQFF.

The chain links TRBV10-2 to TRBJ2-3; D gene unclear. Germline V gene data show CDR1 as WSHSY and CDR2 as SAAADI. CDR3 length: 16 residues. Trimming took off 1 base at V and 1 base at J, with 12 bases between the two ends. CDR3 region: CASSELGPTGTDTQYF. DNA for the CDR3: TGCGCCAGCAGTGAGTTAGGACCCACTGGCACAGATACGCAGTATTTT.

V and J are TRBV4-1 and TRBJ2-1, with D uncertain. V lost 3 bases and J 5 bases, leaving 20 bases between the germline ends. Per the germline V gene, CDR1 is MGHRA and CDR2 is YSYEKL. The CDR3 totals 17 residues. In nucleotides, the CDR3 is TGCGCCAGCAGCCACCGTGGACGTCTCGCCCTTGACAATGAGCAGTTCTTC. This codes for CASSHRGRLALDNEQFF.

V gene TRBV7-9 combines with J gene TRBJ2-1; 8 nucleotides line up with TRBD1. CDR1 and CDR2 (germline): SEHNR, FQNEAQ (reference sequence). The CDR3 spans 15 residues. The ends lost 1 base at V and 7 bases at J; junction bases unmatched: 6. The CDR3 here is CASSLGQGPSNEQFF. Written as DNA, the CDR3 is TGTGCCAGCAGCTTAGGACAGGGGCCGTCAAATGAGCAGTTCTTC.

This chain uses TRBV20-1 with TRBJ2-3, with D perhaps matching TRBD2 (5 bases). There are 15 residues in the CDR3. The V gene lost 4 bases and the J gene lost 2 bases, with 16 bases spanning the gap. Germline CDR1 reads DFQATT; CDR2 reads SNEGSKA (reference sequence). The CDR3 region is CSAIDSRTSTDTQYF. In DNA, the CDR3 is TGCAGTGCTATTGACTCTCGGACTTCCACAGATACGCAGTATTTT.

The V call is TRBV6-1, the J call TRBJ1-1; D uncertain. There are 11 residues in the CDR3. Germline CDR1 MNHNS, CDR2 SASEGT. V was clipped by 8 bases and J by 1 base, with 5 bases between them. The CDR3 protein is CASAANTEAFF. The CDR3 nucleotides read TGTGCCAGCGCGGCGAACACTGAAGCTTTCTTT.

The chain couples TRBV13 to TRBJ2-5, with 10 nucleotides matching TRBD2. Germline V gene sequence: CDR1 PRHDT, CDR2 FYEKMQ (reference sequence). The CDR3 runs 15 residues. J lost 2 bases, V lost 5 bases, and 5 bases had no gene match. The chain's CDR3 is CASSERGGFQETQYF. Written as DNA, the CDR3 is TGTGCCAGCAGCGAGCGGGGGGGCTTTCAAGAGACCCAGTACTTC.

The CDR3 loop is CASSTTSPGTGVVVDEFF. The CDR3 DNA sequence: TGTGCCAGCAGCACTACTTCCCCCGGGACAGGGGTCGTGGTTGATGAGTTCTTC. The chain recombines TRBV12-3 or TRBV12-4 with TRBJ2-1; 10 positions agree with TRBD1. Trimming cost V 6 bases and J 14 bases; bases outside gene matches: 25. CDR3 length: 18 amino acids.

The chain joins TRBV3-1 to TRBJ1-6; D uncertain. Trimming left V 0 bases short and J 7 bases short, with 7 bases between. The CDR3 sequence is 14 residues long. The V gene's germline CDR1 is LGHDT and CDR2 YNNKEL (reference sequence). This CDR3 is CASSQDTVNSPLHF. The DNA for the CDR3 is TGTGCCAGCAGCCAAGACACAGTGAATTCACCCCTCCACTTT.

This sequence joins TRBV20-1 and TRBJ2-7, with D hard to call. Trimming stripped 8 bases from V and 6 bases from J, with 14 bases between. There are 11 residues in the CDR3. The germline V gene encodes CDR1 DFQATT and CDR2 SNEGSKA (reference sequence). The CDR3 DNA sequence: TGCAGTCTACCCGTCCGTGGCGAGCAGTACTTC. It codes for CSLPVRGEQYF.

CDR3 DNA: TGTGCCAGCTGGTACAGGGGAAATGGCTACACCTTC. Translated: CASWYRGNGYTF. The V call is TRBV7-9, the J call TRBJ1-2; TRBD1 agrees at 7 bases. Germline-derived CDR1 and CDR2 are SEHNR and FQNEAQ (reference sequence). The ends lost 8 bases at V and 6 bases at J; junction bases unmatched: 6. CDR3 length equals 12 residues. Filled out from reference TRBV7-9 and TRBJ1-2, the complete variable domain reads DTGVSQNPRHKITKRGQNVTFRCDPISEHNRLYWYRQTLGQGPEFLTYFQNEAQLEKSRLLSDRFSAERPKGSFSTLEIQRTEQGDSAMYLCASWYRGNGYTFGSGTRLTVV.

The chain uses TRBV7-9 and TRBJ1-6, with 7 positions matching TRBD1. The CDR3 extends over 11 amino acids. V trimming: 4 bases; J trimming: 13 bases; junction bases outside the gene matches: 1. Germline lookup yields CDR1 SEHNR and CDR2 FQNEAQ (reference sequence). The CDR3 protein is CASSSQGPLHF. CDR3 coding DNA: TGTGCCAGCAGCTCACAGGGGCCCCTCCACTTT.

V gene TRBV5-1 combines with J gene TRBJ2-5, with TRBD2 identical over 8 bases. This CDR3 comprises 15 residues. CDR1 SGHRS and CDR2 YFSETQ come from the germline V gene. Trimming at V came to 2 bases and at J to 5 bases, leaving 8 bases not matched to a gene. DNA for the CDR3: TGCGCCAGCAGCTTTGAGGGACTAGTTTGGGAGACCCAGTACTTC. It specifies CASSFEGLVWETQYF.

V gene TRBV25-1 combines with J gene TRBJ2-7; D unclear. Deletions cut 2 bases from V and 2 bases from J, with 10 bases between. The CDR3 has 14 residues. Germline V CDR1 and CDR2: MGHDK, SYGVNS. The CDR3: CASSEQGYPYEQYV. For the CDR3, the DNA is TGTGCCAGCAGTGAACAAGGTTACCCCTACGAGCAGTACGTC.

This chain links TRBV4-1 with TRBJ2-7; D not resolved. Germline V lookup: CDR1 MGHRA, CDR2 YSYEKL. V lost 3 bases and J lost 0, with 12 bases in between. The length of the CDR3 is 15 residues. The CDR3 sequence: CASSHDSPSSYEQYF. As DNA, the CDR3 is TGCGCCAGCAGCCACGACTCACCGAGCTCCTACGAGCAGTACTTC.